This paragraph covers one T cell receptor (beta chain) sequence. These data originate in a study of blood T cell repertoires in COVID-19. As for the study in general: The study drew acute and convalescent COVID-19 samples from the United States, Italy and Spain. The analysed material was cDNA or gDNA that came from T cells, B-cell-depleted T cells, or PBMCs.

Original processing methods: Reference gene primer amplification gave estimated nucleated cell counts. The protocol was immunoSEQ multiplex PCR, while the TCRdb copy is restricted to in-frame clones and leaves out a portion. Clone size and V and J calls were adopted from that table, with D and trimming inferred from the DNA. The repertoire holds 250,000 or so clones, with 75% to 90% as singletons. V was clipped by 6 bases and J by 4 bases, with 16 bases between them. The CDR3 covers 15 residues. Looked up from germline, CDR1 is KGHSH and CDR2 is LQKENI. Sample: peripheral blood. This TCR was sampled from a woman between 35 and 50 years old who had recovered from COVID-19. This chain links TRBV18 with TRBJ1-3; D is uncertain. The CDR3 nucleotides read TGTGCCAGCTCCTTGAACAGTGAAACCGGAAACACCATATATTTT. Its translation: CASSLNSETGNTIYF.